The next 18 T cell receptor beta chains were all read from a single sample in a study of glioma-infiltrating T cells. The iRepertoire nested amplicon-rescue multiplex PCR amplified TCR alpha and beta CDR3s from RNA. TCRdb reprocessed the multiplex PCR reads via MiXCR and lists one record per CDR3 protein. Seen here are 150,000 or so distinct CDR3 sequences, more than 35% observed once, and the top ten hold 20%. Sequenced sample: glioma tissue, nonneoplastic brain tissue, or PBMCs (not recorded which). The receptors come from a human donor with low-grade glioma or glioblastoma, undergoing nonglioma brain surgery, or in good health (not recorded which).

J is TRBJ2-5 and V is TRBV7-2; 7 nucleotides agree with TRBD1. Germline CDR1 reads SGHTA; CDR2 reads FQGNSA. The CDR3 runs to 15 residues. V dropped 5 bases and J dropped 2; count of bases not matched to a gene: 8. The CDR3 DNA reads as TGTGCCAGCAGCCGGAAGACAGGGTATCAAGAGACCCAGTACTTC. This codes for CASSRKTGYQETQYF. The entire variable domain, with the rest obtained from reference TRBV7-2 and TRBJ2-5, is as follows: GAGVSQSPSNKVTEKGKDVELRCDPISGHTALYWYRQSLGQGLEFLIYFQGNSAPDKSGLPSDRFSAERTGGSVSTLTIQRTQQEDSAVYLCASSRKTGYQETQYFGPGTRLLVL.

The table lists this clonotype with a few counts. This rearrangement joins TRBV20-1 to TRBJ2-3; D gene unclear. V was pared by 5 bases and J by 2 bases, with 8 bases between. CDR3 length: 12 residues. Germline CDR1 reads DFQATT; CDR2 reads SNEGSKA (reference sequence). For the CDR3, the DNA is TGCAGTGCTCCAGCGTCCACAGATACGCAGTATTTT. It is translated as CSAPASTDTQYF.

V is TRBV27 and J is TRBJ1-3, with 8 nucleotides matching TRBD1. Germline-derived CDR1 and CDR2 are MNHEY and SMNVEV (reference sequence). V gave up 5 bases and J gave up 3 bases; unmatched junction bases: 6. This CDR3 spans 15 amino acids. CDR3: CASSTQGAGGNTIYF. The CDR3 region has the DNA TGTGCCAGCAGTACGCAGGGGGCAGGTGGAAACACCATATATTTT.

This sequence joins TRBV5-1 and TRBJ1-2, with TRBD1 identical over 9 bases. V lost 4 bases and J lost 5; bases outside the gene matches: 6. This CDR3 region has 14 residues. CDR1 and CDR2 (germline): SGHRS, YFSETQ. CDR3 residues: CASSGRDREYGYTF. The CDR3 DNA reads TGCGCCAGCAGCGGCCGGGACAGGGAATATGGCTACACCTTC.

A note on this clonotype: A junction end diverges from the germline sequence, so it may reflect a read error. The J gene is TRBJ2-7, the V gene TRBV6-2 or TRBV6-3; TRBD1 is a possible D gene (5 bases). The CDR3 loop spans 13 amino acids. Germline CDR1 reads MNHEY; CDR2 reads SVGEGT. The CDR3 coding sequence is TGTGCCAGCAGTTACCGTCAGGGCTACGGGCAGTACTTC. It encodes CASSYRQGYGQYF.

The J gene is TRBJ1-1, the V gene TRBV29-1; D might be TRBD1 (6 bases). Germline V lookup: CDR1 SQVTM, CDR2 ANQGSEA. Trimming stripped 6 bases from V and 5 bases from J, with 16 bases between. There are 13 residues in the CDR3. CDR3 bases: TGCAGCGTCCGATTACAGGGAGGGACTGAAGCTTTCTTT. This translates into CSVRLQGGTEAFF.

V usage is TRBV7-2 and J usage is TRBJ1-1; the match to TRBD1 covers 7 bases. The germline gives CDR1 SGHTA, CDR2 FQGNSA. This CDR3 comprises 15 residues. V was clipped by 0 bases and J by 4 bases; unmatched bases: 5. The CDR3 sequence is CASSLATGLGTEAFF. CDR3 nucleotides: TGTGCCAGCAGCTTAGCGACAGGGCTCGGCACTGAAGCTTTCTTT.

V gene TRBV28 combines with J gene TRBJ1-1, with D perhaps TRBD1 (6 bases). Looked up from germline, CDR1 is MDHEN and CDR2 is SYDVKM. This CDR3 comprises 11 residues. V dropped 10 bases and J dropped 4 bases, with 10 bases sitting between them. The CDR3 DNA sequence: TGTGCCATAACAGGGCCCACTGAAGCTTTCTTT. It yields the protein CAITGPTEAFF. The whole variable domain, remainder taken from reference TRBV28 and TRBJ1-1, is DVKVTQSSRYLVKRTGEKVFLECVQDMDHENMFWYRQDPGLGLRLIYFSYDVKMKEKGDIPEGYSVSREKKERFSLILESASTNQTSMYLCAITGPTEAFFGQGTRLTVV.

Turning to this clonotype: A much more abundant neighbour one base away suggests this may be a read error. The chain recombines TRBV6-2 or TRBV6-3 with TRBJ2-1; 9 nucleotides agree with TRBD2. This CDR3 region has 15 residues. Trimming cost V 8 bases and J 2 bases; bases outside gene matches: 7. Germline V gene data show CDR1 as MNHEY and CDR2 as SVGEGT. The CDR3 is CASGSGRRTYNEQFF. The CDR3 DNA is TGTGCCAGCGGTAGCGGGAGAAGGACCTACAATGAGCAGTTCTTC.

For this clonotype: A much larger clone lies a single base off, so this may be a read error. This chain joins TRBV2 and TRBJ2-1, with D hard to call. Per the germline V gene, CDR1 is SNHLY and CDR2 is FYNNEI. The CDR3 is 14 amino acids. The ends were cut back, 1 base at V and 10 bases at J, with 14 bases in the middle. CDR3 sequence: CASSEGWPLYEQFF. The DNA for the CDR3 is TGTGCCAGCAGTGAAGGGTGGCCCCTCTACGAGCAGTTCTTC.

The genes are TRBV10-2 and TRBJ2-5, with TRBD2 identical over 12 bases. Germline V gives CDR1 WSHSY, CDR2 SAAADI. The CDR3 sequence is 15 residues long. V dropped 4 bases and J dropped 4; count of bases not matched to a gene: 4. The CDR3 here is CASSVLAGGRETQYF. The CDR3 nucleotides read TGCGCCAGCAGTGTACTAGCGGGAGGTAGAGAGACCCAGTACTTC.

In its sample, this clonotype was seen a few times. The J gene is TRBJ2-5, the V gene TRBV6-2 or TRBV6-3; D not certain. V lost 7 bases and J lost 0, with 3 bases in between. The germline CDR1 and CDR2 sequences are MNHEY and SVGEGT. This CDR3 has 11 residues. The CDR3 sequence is CASKYQETQYF. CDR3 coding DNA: TGTGCCAGCAAGTACCAAGAGACCCAGTACTTC.

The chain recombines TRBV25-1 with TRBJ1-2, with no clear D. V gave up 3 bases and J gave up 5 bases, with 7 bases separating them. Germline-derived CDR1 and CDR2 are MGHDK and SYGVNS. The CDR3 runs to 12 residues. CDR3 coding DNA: TGTGCCAGCAGTGACCCCGGTTATGGCTACACCTTC. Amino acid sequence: CASSDPGYGYTF.

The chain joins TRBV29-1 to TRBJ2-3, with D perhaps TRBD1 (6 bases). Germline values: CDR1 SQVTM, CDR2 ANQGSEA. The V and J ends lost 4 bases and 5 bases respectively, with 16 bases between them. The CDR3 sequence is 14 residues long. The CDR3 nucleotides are TGCAGCGTTGCTGGGGGCGCAGTAGAAGATACGCAGTATTTT. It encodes CSVAGGAVEDTQYF.

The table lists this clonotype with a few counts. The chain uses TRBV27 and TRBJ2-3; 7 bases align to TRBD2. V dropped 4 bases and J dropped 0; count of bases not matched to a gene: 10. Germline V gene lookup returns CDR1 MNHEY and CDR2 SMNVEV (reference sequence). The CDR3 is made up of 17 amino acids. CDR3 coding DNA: TGTGCCAGCAGTTCCGTCAGTTTGCGGGAGAGCACAGATACGCAGTATTTT. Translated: CASSSVSLRESTDTQYF.

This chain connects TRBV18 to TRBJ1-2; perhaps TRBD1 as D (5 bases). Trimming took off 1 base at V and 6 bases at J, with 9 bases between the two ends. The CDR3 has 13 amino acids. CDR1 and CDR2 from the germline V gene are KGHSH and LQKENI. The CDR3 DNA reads TGTGCCAGCTCACCACTAGAAGGGGATGGCTACACCTTC. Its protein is CASSPLEGDGYTF.

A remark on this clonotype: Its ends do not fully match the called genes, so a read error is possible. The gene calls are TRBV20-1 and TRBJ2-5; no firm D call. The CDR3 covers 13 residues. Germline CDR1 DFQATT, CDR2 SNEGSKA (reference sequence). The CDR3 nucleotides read TGCAGTGCTAGGATTGGGCTAGTAGAGACCAAGTACTTC. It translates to CSARIGLVETKYF.

The DNA of the CDR3 is TGTGCCAGCAGGACTAGCGGGAGCTCCTACGAGCAGTACTTC. The encoded protein is CASRTSGSSYEQYF. This chain links TRBV6-1 with TRBJ2-7; 12 nucleotides align to TRBD2. The V segment lost 6 bases and the J segment 0 bases; nucleotides outside the gene matches: 0. Germline-derived CDR1 and CDR2 are MNHNS and SASEGT. The CDR3 spans 14 residues.